This note documents a single T cell receptor beta chain sequence. The entry originates in a study of shared clonotypes between healthy human individuals. In the study's own analysis: Junction-only immunoSEQ data arrived without quality scores, meaning filtering differed. Only in-frame clones appear in the TCRdb table, and some are missing; sequencing was by immunoSEQ multiplex PCR. Clonal size and the V and J genes are those of that table, whereas D and trimming came from the DNA. Among roughly 500,000 clones listed, about 82% were seen once. The ends were cut back, 1 base at V and 6 bases at J, with 11 bases in the middle. Germline V lookup: CDR1 SGHTA, CDR2 FQGNSA. The CDR3 extends over 14 amino acids.

Material: PBMCs. This rearrangement joins TRBV7-2 to TRBJ2-3; D might be TRBD1 (5 bases). This sequence originates from a middle-aged woman in good health. Some clones in this sample may be carry-over from other donors' samples. CDR3 sequence (DNA): TGTGCCAGCAGCTTAGGGTGGGGCATCGATACGCAGTATTTT. This gives the protein CASSLGWGIDTQYF.